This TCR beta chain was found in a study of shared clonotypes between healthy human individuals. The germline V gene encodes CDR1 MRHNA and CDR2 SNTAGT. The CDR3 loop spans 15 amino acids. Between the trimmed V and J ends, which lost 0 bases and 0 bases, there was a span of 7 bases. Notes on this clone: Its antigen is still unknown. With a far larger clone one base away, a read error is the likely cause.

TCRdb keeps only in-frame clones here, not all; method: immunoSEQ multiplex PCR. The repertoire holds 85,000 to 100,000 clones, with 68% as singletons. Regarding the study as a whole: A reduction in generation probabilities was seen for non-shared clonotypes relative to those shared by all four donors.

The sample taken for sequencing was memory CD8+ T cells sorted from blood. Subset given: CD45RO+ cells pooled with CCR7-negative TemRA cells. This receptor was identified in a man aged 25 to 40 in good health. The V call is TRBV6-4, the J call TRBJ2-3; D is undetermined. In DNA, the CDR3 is TGTGCCAGCAGTGACTCGAACGGGAGCACAGATACGCAGTATTTT. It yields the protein CASSDSNGSTDTQYF.